This T cell receptor beta chain was sequenced during a study of shared clonotypes between healthy human individuals. Study findings and constraints: The study drew on few donors, limiting represented genetic and exposure-history diversity.

This clone came up once. Its antigen remains unidentified. The CDR3 consists of 11 residues. V was cut by 6 bases and J by 4 bases, with 10 bases left in between. In germline, CDR1 is DFQATT, CDR2 SNEGSKA (reference sequence). Profiling relied on immunoSEQ multiplex PCR, and the TCRdb table lists in-frame clones only, not all of them. Of about 2 million clones listed, roughly 96% are singletons. This clonotype was sampled from a man in his late teens or twenties in good health. The chain couples TRBV20-1 to TRBJ2-7; possible D gene TRBD2, 6 bases. The source material was naive CD4+ T cells sorted from blood. Stated subset: CD45RA+ positively selected. Here the CDR3 DNA reads TGCAGTGCCGAACGGGGGTACGAGCAGTACTTC. The encoded protein is CSAERGYEQYF.